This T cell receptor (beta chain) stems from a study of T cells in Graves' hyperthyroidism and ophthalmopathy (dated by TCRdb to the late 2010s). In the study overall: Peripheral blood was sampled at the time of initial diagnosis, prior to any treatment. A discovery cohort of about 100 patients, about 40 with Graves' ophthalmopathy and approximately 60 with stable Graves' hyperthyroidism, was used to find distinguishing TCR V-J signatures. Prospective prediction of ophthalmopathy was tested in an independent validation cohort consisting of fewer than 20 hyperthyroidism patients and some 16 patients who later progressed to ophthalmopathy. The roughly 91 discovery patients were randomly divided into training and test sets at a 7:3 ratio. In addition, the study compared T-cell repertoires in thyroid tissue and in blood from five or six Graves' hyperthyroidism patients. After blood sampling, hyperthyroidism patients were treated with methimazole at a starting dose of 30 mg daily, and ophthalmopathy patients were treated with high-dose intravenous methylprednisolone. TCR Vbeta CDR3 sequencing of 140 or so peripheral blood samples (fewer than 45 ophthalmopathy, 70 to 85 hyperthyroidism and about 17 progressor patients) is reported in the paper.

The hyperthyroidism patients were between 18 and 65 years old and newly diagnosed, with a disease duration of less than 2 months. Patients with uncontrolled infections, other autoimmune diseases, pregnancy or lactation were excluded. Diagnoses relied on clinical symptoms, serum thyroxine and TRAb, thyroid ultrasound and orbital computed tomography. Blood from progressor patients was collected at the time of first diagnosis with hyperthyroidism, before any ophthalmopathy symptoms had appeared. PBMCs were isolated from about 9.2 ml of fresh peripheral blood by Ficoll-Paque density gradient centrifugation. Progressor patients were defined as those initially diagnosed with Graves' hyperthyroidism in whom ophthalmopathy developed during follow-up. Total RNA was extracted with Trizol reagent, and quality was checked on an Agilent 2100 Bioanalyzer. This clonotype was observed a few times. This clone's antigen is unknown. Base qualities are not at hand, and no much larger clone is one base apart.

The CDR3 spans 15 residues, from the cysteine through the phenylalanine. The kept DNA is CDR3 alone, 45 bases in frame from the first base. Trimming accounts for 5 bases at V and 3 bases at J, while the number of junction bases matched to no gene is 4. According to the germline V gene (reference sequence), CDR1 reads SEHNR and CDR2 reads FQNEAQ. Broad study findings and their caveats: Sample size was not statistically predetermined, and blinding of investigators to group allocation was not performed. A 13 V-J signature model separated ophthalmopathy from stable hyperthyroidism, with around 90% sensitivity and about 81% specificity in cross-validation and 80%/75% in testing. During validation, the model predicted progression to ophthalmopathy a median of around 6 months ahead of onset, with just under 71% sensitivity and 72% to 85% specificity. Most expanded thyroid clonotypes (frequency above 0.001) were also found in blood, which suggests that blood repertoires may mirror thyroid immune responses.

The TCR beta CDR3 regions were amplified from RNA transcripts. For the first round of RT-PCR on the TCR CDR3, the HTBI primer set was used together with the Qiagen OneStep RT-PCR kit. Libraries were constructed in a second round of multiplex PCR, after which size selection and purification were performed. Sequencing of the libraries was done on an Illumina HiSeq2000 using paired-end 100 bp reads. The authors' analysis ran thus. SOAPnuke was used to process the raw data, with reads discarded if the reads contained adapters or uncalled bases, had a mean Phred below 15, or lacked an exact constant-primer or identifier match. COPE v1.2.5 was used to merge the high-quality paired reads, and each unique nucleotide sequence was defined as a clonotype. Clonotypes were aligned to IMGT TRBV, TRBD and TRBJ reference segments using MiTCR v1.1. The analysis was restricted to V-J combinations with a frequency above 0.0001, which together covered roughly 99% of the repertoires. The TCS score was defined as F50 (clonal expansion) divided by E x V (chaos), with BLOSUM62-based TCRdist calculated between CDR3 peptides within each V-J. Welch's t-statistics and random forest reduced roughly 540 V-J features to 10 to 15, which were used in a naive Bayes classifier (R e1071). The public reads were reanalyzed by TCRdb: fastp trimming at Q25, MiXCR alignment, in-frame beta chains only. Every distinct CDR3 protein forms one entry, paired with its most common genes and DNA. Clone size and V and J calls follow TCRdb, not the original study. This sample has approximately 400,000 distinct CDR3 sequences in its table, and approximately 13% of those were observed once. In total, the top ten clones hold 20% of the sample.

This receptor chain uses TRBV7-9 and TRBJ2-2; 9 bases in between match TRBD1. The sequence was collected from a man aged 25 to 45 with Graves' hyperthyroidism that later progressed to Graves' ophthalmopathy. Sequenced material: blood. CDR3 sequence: CASSTGQGYTGELFF. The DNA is TGTGCCAGCAGCACGGGACAGGGATACACCGGGGAGCTGTTTTTT. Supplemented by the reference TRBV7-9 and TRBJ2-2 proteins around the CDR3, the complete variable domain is DTGVSQNPRHKITKRGQNVTFRCDPISEHNRLYWYRQTLGQGPEFLTYFQNEAQLEKSRLLSDRFSAERPKGSFSTLEIQRTEQGDSAMYLCASSTGQGYTGELFFGEGSRLTVL.